Sequencing of this TCR beta chain was carried out in a study of blood T cells in healthy people across ages. Germline V gene data show CDR1 as SGHTA and CDR2 as FQGNSA. This CDR3 contains 19 residues. The ends lost 0 bases at V and 1 base at J; junction bases unmatched: 10. To note about this clonotype: Its antigen is currently unknown.

It was with a sample-barcoded 5' primer and a J-beta primer mix that a second PCR of about 6 to 12 cycles was run. MiXCR, run by TCRdb on the 5' RACE reads, gives a single entry per CDR3 protein. The sample records about 1.5 million distinct CDR3 sequences, roughly two fifths being singletons. Findings and limits, study-wide: Diversity of TCR beta per million T cells declined in a roughly linear way with age.

Sequencing used blood. The TCR comes from a woman aged 18-29 years in good health. This chain uses TRBV7-2 with TRBJ2-7, with 12 bases lining up with TRBD2. In nucleotides, the CDR3 is TGTGCCAGCAGCTTAGCGGGATGGGCTAGCGGGGGGGTATCCTACGAGCAGTACTTC. Protein sequence: CASSLAGWASGGVSYEQYF.